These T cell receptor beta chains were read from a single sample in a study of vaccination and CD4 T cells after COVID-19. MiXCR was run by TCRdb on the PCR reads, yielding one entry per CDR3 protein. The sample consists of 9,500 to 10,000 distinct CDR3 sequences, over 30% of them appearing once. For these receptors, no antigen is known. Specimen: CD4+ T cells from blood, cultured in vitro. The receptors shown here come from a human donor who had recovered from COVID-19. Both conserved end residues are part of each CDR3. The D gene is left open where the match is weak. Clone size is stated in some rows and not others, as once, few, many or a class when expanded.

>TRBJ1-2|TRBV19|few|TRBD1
TGTGCCAGTAGTATCGAGACAGGGGGCGAGAACTATGGCTACACCTTC
CASSIETGGENYGYTF
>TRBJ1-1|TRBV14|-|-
TGTGCCAGCAGCCAAACGGGGTGGGAAAGGGGACCGAACACTGAAGCTTTCTTT
CASSQTGWERGPNTEAFF
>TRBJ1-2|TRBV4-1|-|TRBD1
TGCGCCAGCAGCCTAATCGGGGGACAGGGATATGGCTACACCTTC
CASSLIGGQGYGYTF
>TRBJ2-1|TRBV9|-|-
TGTGCCAGCAGCCCCTCGACAGGAACGTACAATGAGCAGTTCTTC
CASSPSTGTYNEQFF
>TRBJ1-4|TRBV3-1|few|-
TGTGCCAGCAGCCAATATCCCGGGCCGGGTGAAAAACTGTTTTTT
CASSQYPGPGEKLFF
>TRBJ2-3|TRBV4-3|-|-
TGCGCCAGCAGCCAACGCGGGCAACATACGCAGTATTTT
CASSQRGQHTQYF
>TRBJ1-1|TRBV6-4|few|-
TGTGCCAGCAGTGAACAGAGTTACACTGAAGCTTTCTTT
CASSEQSYTEAFF
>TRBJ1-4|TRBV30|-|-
TGTGCCTGGTCTCCGGGAACTAATGAAAAACTGTTTTTT
CAWSPGTNEKLFF
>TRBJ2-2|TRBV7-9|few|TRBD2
TGTGCCAGCAGCTTAGCGCGGGGGAGCACCGGGGAGCTGTTTTTT
CASSLARGSTGELFF
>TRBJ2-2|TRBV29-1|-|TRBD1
TGCAGCGTTGGTAGGGGGCGTAACCGTGCCGGGGAGCTGTTTTTT
CSVGRGRNRAGELFF
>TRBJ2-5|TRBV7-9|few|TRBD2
TGTGCCAGCAGCTCCGGGACCCTCTCTAGCGGGGGGGCAGAGACCCAGTACTTC
CASSSGTLSSGGAETQYF
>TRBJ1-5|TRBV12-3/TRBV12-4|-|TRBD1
TGTGCCAGCAGCCGCGTGGGACAGGGGTTTAGTGGCAATCAGCCCCAGCATTTT
CASSRVGQGFSGNQPQHF
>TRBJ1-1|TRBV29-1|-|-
TGCAGCGTTGCGGGAGGGAGCACTGAAGCTTTCTTT
CSVAGGSTEAFF
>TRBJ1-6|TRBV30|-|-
TGTGCCTGGAGTTTCGGGGACTACAGTTCACCCCTCCACTTT
CAWSFGDYSSPLHF
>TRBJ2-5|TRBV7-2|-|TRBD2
TGCGCCAGCAGCCGAGGGACTAGCGGGGAAGAGACCCAGTACTTC
CASSRGTSGEETQYF
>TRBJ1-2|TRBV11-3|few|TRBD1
TGTGCCAGCAGCCGATCCCGGGACAGTACGTATGGCTACACCTTC
CASSRSRDSTYGYTF
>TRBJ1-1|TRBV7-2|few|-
TGTGCCAGCAGCCTCGGGTGGGTCACTGAAGCTTTCTTT
CASSLGWVTEAFF
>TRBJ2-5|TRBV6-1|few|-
TGTGCCAGCATCTCAGGGGCAGGGAACTCCCAAGAGACCCAGTACTTC
CASISGAGNSQETQYF
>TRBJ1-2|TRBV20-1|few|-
TGCAGTTCTTATGACAAGACCTATGGCTACACCTTC
CSSYDKTYGYTF
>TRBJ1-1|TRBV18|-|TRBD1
TGTGCCAGCTCACCGACAGGGGGGAACACTGAAGCTTTCTTT
CASSPTGGNTEAFF
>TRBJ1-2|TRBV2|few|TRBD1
TGTGCCAGCAGTGTTACGACAGGGGGCGGATATGGCTACACCTTC
CASSVTTGGGYGYTF
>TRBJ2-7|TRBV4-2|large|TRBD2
TGTGCCAGCAGCCAACCTGGACTAGCGGGGAGGTACGAGCAGTACTTC
CASSQPGLAGRYEQYF
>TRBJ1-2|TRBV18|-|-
TGTGCCAGCTCACCTGGTATGGGGAAGATCGCGGGCTACACCTTC
CASSPGMGKIAGYTF
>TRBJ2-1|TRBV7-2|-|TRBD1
TGTGCCAGCAGCCGGGACAGATACAATGAGCAGTTCTTC
CASSRDRYNEQFF
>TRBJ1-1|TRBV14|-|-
TGTGCCAGCAGCCAAGTAGGGACTAATGCTTTCTTT
CASSQVGTNAFF
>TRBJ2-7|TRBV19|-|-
TGTGCCAGTAGTAGTGGACAACGATACGAGCAGTACTTC
CASSSGQRYEQYF
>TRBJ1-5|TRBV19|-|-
TGTGCCAGTAGTATTCTGGGCGGCAATCAGCCCCAGCATTTT
CASSILGGNQPQHF